The T cell receptor (beta chain) under discussion was sequenced for a study of B cell selection in AIRE deficiency. Study processing details: Patients' Tregs yielded about 5.65x10^4 distinct TCRbeta sequences; donors' fewer than 100,000. Some clones are missing from TCRdb's copy, which holds only in-frame ones; the method was immunoSEQ multiplex PCR. V and J calls and clone size follow that table, whereas D and trimming were derived from the DNA. The sample includes roughly 24,000 clones, approximately 90% of them seen just once. V lost 1 base, J lost 6 bases, and 2 bases stayed unmatched. The CDR3 covers 13 residues. Germline-derived CDR1 and CDR2 are LNHDA and SQIVND (reference sequence). Regulatory T cells were sorted as CD4+CD25hiCD127low/negative.

V is TRBV19 and J is TRBJ1-2; 7 positions match TRBD1. Sequenced sample: CD4+CD25+ Tregs sorted from PBMCs. This receptor was identified in a human donor in good health. CDR3: CASSIGGGHGYTF. Here the CDR3 DNA reads TGTGCCAGTAGTATAGGAGGGGGCCATGGCTACACCTTC.